These T cell receptor beta chains were read from a single sample in a study of T cells expressing NK-cell markers. For each CDR3 protein, TCRdb gives one entry from its re-call of the 5' RACE reads, without DNA. With 350,000 to 500,000 distinct CDR3 sequences in the sample, the ten largest clones hold 6% to 9.5%. The sequenced material came from blood T cells: a sorted CD56 or NKG2C T cell subset, CD4+ or CD8+ T cells, or bulk PBMC T cells (not recorded which). These TCRs come from a woman between 18 and 70 years old in good health. Both conserved end residues are part of each CDR3.

CDR3: CASRIVTGELFF
V: TRBV5-1
J: TRBJ2-2

CDR3: CASRGTGRTGELFF
V: TRBV6-1
J: TRBJ2-2

CDR3: CASRLRGSYNEQFF
V: TRBV19
J: TRBJ2-1

CDR3: CASSYGGRYEQFF
V: TRBV6-5
J: TRBJ2-1

CDR3: CASSRKLLAGLQHGELFF
V: TRBV6-1
J: TRBJ2-2

CDR3: CASSPQTGVNEQFF
V: TRBV9
J: TRBJ2-1

CDR3: CASPRRMNTGELFF
V: TRBV30
J: TRBJ2-2

CDR3: CASSPGQLRYTF
V: TRBV12-3/TRBV12-4
J: TRBJ1-2

CDR3: CSVEDNGREPYEQYF
V: TRBV29-1
J: TRBJ2-7

CDR3: CASSEQGVKNTEAFF
V: TRBV13
J: TRBJ1-1

CDR3: CSARTSGANVLTF
V: TRBV20-1
J: TRBJ2-6

CDR3: CASSPPSGSYNEQFF
V: TRBV18
J: TRBJ2-1

CDR3: CASSSAGLLYNEQFF
V: TRBV5-1
J: TRBJ2-1

CDR3: CASSLFAGGNQPQHF
V: TRBV5-6
J: TRBJ1-5

CDR3: CASRHDPGRDLAETQYF
V: TRBV6-1
J: TRBJ2-5